The 14 T cell receptor beta chains below all came from one sample that was sequenced in a study of blood T cell repertoires in COVID-19. Assay: immunoSEQ multiplex PCR; the TCRdb copy retains only in-frame clones and omits some. The sample carries about 100,000 clones, about 90% recorded once. Sequencing was performed on peripheral blood. Receptor source: a human donor in a cohort sampled during active COVID-19.

The rearrangement uses TRBV6-5 and TRBJ2-1; the D is unclear. Germline V gene sequence: CDR1 MNHEY, CDR2 SVGAGI. V lost 6 bases and J lost 1, with 10 bases in between. The CDR3 totals 14 residues. DNA for the CDR3: TGTGCCAGCAGGGGCAGTGGGTCCTACAATGAGCAGTTCTTC. It encodes CASRGSGSYNEQFF.

A few counts support this clone. The V gene is TRBV19, the J gene TRBJ2-7; 7 bases are shared with TRBD2. The junction had 6 bases not matched to a gene; V was cut back by 3 bases and J by 1 base. Germline CDR1 and CDR2: LNHDA and SQIVND (reference sequence). CDR3 size: 15 residues. CDR3 protein: CASSIGAGVSYEQYF. Written as DNA, the CDR3 is TGTGCCAGTAGTATTGGGGCGGGAGTTTCCTACGAGCAGTACTTC.

The chain is built from TRBV9 and TRBJ2-3; TRBD2 matches at 9 bases. The V and J ends lost 0 bases and 14 bases, in that order; junction bases with no gene match: 10. Germline CDR1 SGDLS, CDR2 YYNGEE. The CDR3 sequence is 14 residues long. CDR3 DNA sequence: TGTGCCAGCAGCGTAGGGCGGGAGGGCCATCCGGGGTATTTT. Translating it yields CASSVGREGHPGYF.

This chain joins TRBV27 and TRBJ2-7, with TRBD1 matching over 7 bases. Trimming took 6 bases from V and 4 from J; bases not matched to a gene: 15. CDR3 length equals 16 residues. From germline, CDR1 is MNHEY and CDR2 SMNVEV (reference sequence). The DNA for the CDR3 is TGTGCCAGCAGAAAAAACGCCGGGACAGAGATATACGAGCAGTACTTC. Its protein is CASRKNAGTEIYEQYF.

This chain joins TRBV7-8 and TRBJ2-2; TRBD1 matches 8 bases. This CDR3 spans 14 amino acids. The germline gives CDR1 SGHVS, CDR2 FQNEAQ. Trimming cost V 5 bases and J 6 bases; bases outside gene matches: 5. CDR3 residues: CASSRDRGPGELFF. For the CDR3, the DNA is TGTGCCAGCAGCCGAGACAGGGGCCCCGGGGAGCTGTTTTTT. Variable domain in full (rest from reference TRBV7-8 and TRBJ2-2): GAGVSQSPRYKVAKRGQDVALRCDPISGHVSLFWYQQALGQGPEFLTYFQNEAQLDKSGLPSDRFFAERPEGSVSTLKIQRTQQEDSAVYLCASSRDRGPGELFFGEGSRLTVL.

This clone showed up just once. J is TRBJ2-3 and V is TRBV7-2; 7 bases agree with TRBD1. This CDR3 spans 15 amino acids. The V and J ends lost 5 bases and 0 bases, in that order; junction bases with no gene match: 5. Per the germline V gene, CDR1 is SGHTA and CDR2 is FQGNSA. The CDR3 DNA is TGTGCCAGCAGCCGCACGGGACAGAGCACAGATACGCAGTATTTT. As protein: CASSRTGQSTDTQYF. Based on the CDR3 plus reference TRBV7-2 and TRBJ2-3, the full variable domain is GAGVSQSPSNKVTEKGKDVELRCDPISGHTALYWYRQSLGQGLEFLIYFQGNSAPDKSGLPSDRFSAERTGGSVSTLTIQRTQQEDSAVYLCASSRTGQSTDTQYFGPGTRLTVL.

J is TRBJ1-1 and V is TRBV4-1, with D perhaps matching TRBD1 (5 bases). V gave up 2 bases and J gave up 10 bases, with 17 bases separating them. There are 14 residues in the CDR3. CDR1 is MGHRA and CDR2 is YSYEKL in the germline V gene. CDR3 DNA: TGCGCCAGCAGCCAACTACCCCCAGGGCGCGGAGCTTTCTTT. Its translation is CASSQLPPGRGAFF.

This clone was counted a single time. CDR3 coding DNA: TGTGCCAGCAGCTTGGGGACAGACGCTAACTATGGCTACACCTTC. Protein sequence: CASSLGTDANYGYTF. The chain employs TRBV5-4 and TRBJ1-2; a weak D match, TRBD1 (6 bases). The CDR3 is 15 residues long. The V gene's germline CDR1 is SGHNT and CDR2 YYREEE (reference sequence). Trimming cost V 0 bases and J 0 bases, with 9 bases left between them.

This clone appeared once. This chain uses TRBV4-1 with TRBJ2-2; D possibly corresponds to TRBD1 (8 bases). Germline V CDR1 and CDR2: MGHRA, YSYEKL. The ends were cut back, 0 bases at V and 6 bases at J, with 14 bases in the middle. This CDR3 has 16 amino acids. CDR3 DNA sequence: TGCGCCAGCAGCCAAGAACACAGGGGGGGGTCCGGGGAGCTGTTTTTT. It translates to CASSQEHRGGSGELFF.

The chain couples TRBV28 to TRBJ2-7, with D perhaps matching TRBD2 (5 bases). Germline-derived CDR1 and CDR2 are MDHEN and SYDVKM. The CDR3 is 16 amino acids. V lost 9 bases, J lost 0 bases, and 21 bases lay in between. The DNA of the CDR3 is TGTGCCAGTGGCGAGGACTCTCCTCCAAGCTCCTACGAGCAGTACTTC. Amino acids: CASGEDSPPSSYEQYF.

This chain uses TRBV5-1 with TRBJ1-2, with D possibly matching TRBD1 (5 bases). Deletions cut 0 bases from V and 4 bases from J, with 16 bases between. CDR3 length: 16 residues. Germline CDR1 SGHRS, CDR2 YFSETQ. The CDR3 region has the DNA TGCGCCAGCAGCTTGGGGGGAAGGACACGAACCTATGGCTACACCTTC. Translation gives CASSLGGRTRTYGYTF.

J is TRBJ2-1 and V is TRBV9; 7 nucleotides line up with TRBD2. This CDR3 is 15 amino acids long. The germline gives CDR1 SGDLS, CDR2 YYNGEE. Unmatched junction bases numbered 11, after V lost 4 bases and J lost 7 bases. The DNA for the CDR3 is TGTGCCAGCAGCCCCCGAAGGGAGGGAAGAAATGAGCAGTTCTTC. Its protein is CASSPRREGRNEQFF.

The J gene is TRBJ2-5, the V gene TRBV7-7; TRBD2 might be the D (7 bases). The germline V and J ends were trimmed by 6 bases and 4 bases, with 18 bases remaining between them. Germline CDR1 and CDR2: SSHAT and FNYEAQ (reference sequence). This CDR3 spans 15 amino acids. In nucleotides, the CDR3 is TGTGCCAGCAGTTTGGGGTCGGGGGGCGGAGAGACCCAGTACTTC. Translated, it gives CASSLGSGGGETQYF. Supplemented by reference TRBV7-7 and TRBJ2-5, the full variable domain reads GAGVSQSPRYKVTKRGQDVTLRCDPISSHATLYWYQQALGQGPEFLTYFNYEAQPDKSGLPSDRFSAERPEGSISTLTIQRTEQRDSAMYRCASSLGSGGGETQYFGPGTRLLVL.

This chain links TRBV4-2 with TRBJ1-5; D is uncertain. Germline assignment: CDR1 LGHNA and CDR2 YNFKEQ. With 2 bases removed from V and 3 bases from J, the gap between germline ends came to 11 bases. The CDR3 has 15 amino acids. The CDR3 sequence is CASSQSPTPNQPQHF. CDR3 bases: TGTGCCAGCAGCCAAAGTCCTACTCCCAATCAGCCCCAGCATTTT.